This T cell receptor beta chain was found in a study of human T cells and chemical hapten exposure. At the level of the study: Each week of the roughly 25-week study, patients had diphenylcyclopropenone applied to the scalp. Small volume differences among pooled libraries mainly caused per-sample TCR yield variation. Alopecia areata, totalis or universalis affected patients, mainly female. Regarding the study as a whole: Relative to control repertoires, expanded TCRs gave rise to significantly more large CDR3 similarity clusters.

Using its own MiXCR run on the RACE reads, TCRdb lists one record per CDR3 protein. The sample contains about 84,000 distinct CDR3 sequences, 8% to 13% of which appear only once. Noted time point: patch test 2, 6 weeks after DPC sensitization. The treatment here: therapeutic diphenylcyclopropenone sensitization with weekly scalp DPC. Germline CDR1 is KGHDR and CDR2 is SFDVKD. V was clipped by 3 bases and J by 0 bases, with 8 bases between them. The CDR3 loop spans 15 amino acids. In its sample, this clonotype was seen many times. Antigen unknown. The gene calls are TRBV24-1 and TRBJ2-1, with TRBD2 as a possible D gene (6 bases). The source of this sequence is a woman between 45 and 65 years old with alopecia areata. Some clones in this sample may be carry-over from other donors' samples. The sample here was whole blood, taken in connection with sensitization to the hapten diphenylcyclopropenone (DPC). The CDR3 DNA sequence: TGTGCCACCAGTGATAGCGGGTACTCCTACAATGAGCAGTTCTTC. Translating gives CATSDSGYSYNEQFF.